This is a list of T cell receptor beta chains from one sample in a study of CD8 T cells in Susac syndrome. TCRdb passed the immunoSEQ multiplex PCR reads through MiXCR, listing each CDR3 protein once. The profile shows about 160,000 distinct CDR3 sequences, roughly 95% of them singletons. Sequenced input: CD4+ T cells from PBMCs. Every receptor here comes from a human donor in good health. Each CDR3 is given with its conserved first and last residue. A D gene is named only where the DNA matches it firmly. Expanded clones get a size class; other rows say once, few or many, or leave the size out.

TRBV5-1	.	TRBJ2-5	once	TGCGCCAGCAGCTCGATGGAGACCCAGTACTTC	CASSSMETQYF
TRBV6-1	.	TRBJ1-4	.	TGTGCCACCCGGGTCGTAGAAAAACTGTTTTTT	CATRVVEKLFF
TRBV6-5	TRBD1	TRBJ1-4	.	TGTGCCAGCAGTTACTCGCCGGGACAGGGTCCGGCTAATGAAAAACTGTTTTTT	CASSYSPGQGPANEKLFF
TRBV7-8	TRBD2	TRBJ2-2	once	TGTGCCAGCAGCCCGCCTTGGACTAGCGGGGGGGCGTTCACCGGGGAGCTGTTTTTT	CASSPPWTSGGAFTGELFF
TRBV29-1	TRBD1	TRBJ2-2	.	TGCAGCGTCCTTACGCGGGGACAGGGAACCGGGGAGCTGTTTTTT	CSVLTRGQGTGELFF
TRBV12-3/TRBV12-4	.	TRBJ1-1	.	TGTGCCAGCAGTTTACACGGAAACACTGAAGCTTTCTTT	CASSLHGNTEAFF
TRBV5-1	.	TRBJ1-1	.	TGCGCCAGCAGCAGAGATATGAACACTGAAGCTTTCTTT	CASSRDMNTEAFF
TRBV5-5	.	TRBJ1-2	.	TGTGCCAGCAGCTTGGCCGGTCAACCGGTGGGCTACACCTTC	CASSLAGQPVGYTF
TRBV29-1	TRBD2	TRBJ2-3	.	TGCAGCGCCGCGGGGGGCGCAGATACGCAGTATTTT	CSAAGGADTQYF
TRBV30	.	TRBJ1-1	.	TGTGCCTGGGGCGGCTATGAAGCTTTCTTT	CAWGGYEAFF
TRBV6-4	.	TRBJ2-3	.	TGTGCCAGCAGTAGCGGACAGATCACAGATACGCAGTATTTT	CASSSGQITDTQYF
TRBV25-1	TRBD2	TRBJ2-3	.	TGTGCCAGCAGTGAGGGACTAGCGCCGACAGATACGCAGTATTTT	CASSEGLAPTDTQYF
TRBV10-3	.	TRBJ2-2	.	TGTGCCTCCTGGGGGCAGGGTGCTGCCGGGGAGCTGTTTTTT	CASWGQGAAGELFF
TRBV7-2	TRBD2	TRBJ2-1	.	TGTGCCAGCAGCTTACAACCAACGACTAGCGGGCAGTTCTTC	CASSLQPTTSGQFF
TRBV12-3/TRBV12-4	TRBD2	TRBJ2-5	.	TGTGCCAGCAGACGGACTAGCATAGAGACCCAGTACTTC	CASRRTSIETQYF
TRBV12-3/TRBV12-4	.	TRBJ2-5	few	TGTGCCAGCAGTTTATTCGGGGCGGGAGAGACCCAGTACTTC	CASSLFGAGETQYF
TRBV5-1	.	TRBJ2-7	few	TGCGCCAGCAGCTTTGGGGACGGGTCCTACGAGCAGTACTTC	CASSFGDGSYEQYF
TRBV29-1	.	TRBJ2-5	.	TGCAGCGTTGGGGGTGGAGAGACCCAGTACTTC	CSVGGGETQYF
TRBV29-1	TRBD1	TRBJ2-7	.	TGCAGCGTTCTGGGGGGACAGGGGCAGTACTTC	CSVLGGQGQYF
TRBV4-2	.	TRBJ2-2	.	TGTGCCAGCAGCCAAGGGGAGCGCGGGGAGCTGTTTTTT	CASSQGERGELFF
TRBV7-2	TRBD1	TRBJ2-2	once	TGTGCCAGCAGCTTAGTAACAGGGGAATTCACCGGGGAGCTGTTTTTT	CASSLVTGEFTGELFF
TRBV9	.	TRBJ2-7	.	TGTGCCAGCAGTCCCCGGGGTGGAAACGAGCAGTACTTC	CASSPRGGNEQYF
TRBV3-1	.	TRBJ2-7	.	TGTGCCAGCAGCCAAGACAACGAGCAGTACTTC	CASSQDNEQYF
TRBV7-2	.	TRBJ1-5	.	TGTGCCAGCAGCCACGTGGGGATGGGAAATCAGCCCCAGCATTTT	CASSHVGMGNQPQHF